Listed here are 17 T cell receptor beta chains from one sample, sequenced in a study of naive and memory T cell subsets. Two oligonucleotides, mixed equimolar, formed the beta constant-region primer covering TRBC1 and TRBC2. Ligated cDNA was amplified by four rounds of PCR with nested alpha and beta constant-region primers and SP2. One entry per CDR3 protein results from TCRdb running MiXCR on the UMI-ligation and nested PCR reads. Found here are over 90,000 distinct CDR3 sequences, 10% to 12% of them singletons; the top ten hold more than 0.11%. Study-wide results and caveats: A few larger clonotypes appeared in naive repertoires, especially CD8, possibly memory cells re-expressing CD45RA.

These receptors have no identified antigens. The specimen was naive CD4+ T cells from blood. Source of these receptors: a human donor in good health.

This clonotype was counted a few times. V gene TRBV7-2 combines with J gene TRBJ1-5; D possibly corresponds to TRBD1 (6 bases). CDR1 and CDR2 from the germline V gene are SGHTA and FQGNSA. This CDR3 has 14 amino acids. V was clipped by 5 bases and J by 8 bases, with 16 bases between them. CDR3 sequence reads: CASSKSGGAEPQHF. As DNA, the CDR3 is TGTGCCAGCAGCAAAAGCGGGGGCGCGGAGCCCCAGCATTTT.

This clonotype has a count of ten or more. The chain is built from TRBV20-1 and TRBJ2-7, with TRBD1 matching 11 bases. The germline V gene has CDR1 DFQATT and CDR2 SNEGSKA (reference sequence). V lost 1 base, J lost 4 bases, and 3 bases stayed unmatched. This CDR3 has 14 residues. As DNA, the CDR3 is TGCAGTGCTAGAGTCGGGACAGGGGGGTACGAGCAGTACTTC. It encodes CSARVGTGGYEQYF.

The chain is built from TRBV10-3 and TRBJ2-7; TRBD1 matches 8 bases. CDR3 size: 13 residues. CDR1 and CDR2 from the germline V gene are ENHRY and SYGVKD. V shed 10 bases, J shed 2 bases, and the junction held 7 bases outside the gene matches. The CDR3 is CATSTTGAYEQYF. The CDR3 region has the DNA TGTGCCACCAGCACGACAGGGGCCTACGAGCAGTACTTC.

This clonotype was counted ten times or more. V gene TRBV7-2 combines with J gene TRBJ2-7; D not certain. CDR1 and CDR2 (germline): SGHTA, FQGNSA. This CDR3 has 13 amino acids. V shed 3 bases and J shed 6 bases, with 12 bases lying between them. This chain's CDR3 is CASSLQVGGEQYF. The CDR3 DNA follows: TGTGCCAGCAGCTTGCAGGTCGGCGGCGAGCAGTACTTC. The whole variable domain, remainder taken from reference TRBV7-2 and TRBJ2-7, is GAGVSQSPSNKVTEKGKDVELRCDPISGHTALYWYRQSLGQGLEFLIYFQGNSAPDKSGLPSDRFSAERTGGSVSTLTIQRTQQEDSAVYLCASSLQVGGEQYFGPGTRLTVT.

V is TRBV7-9 and J is TRBJ1-6, with D possibly TRBD1 on 6 matching bases. V lost 6 bases to trimming and J lost 8 bases, with 23 bases between them. Germline V gives CDR1 SEHNR, CDR2 FQNEAQ (reference sequence). This CDR3 spans 17 amino acids. CDR3 sequence: CASSSPSTRDKDSPLHF. CDR3 nucleotide sequence: TGTGCCAGCAGTTCGCCCTCAACCCGGGACAAGGATTCACCCCTCCACTTT.

This clonotype was counted a few times. This chain links TRBV28 with TRBJ2-3; a possible D gene is TRBD1 (5 bases). The CDR3 loop spans 15 amino acids. Germline CDR1 reads MDHEN; CDR2 reads SYDVKM. Trimming stripped 7 bases from V and 2 bases from J, with 16 bases between. CDR3: CASTTQGTTTDTQYF. CDR3 in DNA: TGTGCCAGCACCACCCAGGGCACCACCACAGATACGCAGTATTTT.

The gene calls are TRBV12-3 or TRBV12-4 and TRBJ1-6; D unclear. CDR3 length: 17 residues. Trimming stripped 6 bases from V and 6 bases from J, with 21 bases between. The CDR3, as DNA: TGTGCCAGCAGCTATGACCCCCCTGGTAGACGTAATTCACCCCTCCACTTT. Translation gives CASSYDPPGRRNSPLHF.

A few counts support this clonotype. J is TRBJ2-1 and V is TRBV11-3; D not certain. Trimming pared 2 bases from V and 4 bases from J, leaving 6 bases between. Germline values: CDR1 SGHNT, CDR2 YENEEA. CDR3 length: 13 residues. As DNA, the CDR3 is TGTGCCAGCAGCTTACGAGGTTACAATGAGCAGTTCTTC. Amino acids: CASSLRGYNEQFF.

The chain employs TRBV9 and TRBJ2-3, with 9 bases lining up with TRBD1. The V and J ends lost 4 bases and 2 bases, in that order; junction bases with no gene match: 8. The CDR3 is 16 residues long. Germline loops: CDR1 SGDLS, CDR2 YYNGEE. CDR3 protein: CASSLLDRGPTDTQYF. The CDR3 bases are TGTGCCAGCAGCCTATTGGACAGGGGACCCACAGATACGCAGTATTTT.

The V and J genes are TRBV11-3 and TRBJ2-1, with TRBD2 identical over 9 bases. Trimming cost V 0 bases and J 2 bases; bases outside gene matches: 5. The CDR3 loop spans 17 amino acids. Germline loops: CDR1 SGHNT, CDR2 YENEEA. The CDR3, as DNA: TGTGCCAGCAGCTTAGATAGGTCTAGCGGGGCCTACAATGAGCAGTTCTTC. Amino acids: CASSLDRSSGAYNEQFF.

The chain couples TRBV6-2 or TRBV6-3 to TRBJ2-3; D unresolved. Trimming left V 4 bases short and J 1 base short, with 12 bases between. The V gene's germline CDR1 is MNHEY and CDR2 SVGEGT. CDR3 size: 15 residues. The CDR3 loop reads CASSFLTRRTDTQYF. CDR3 nucleotide sequence: TGTGCCAGCAGTTTCCTAACTCGGCGCACAGATACGCAGTATTTT.

This clonotype was found a few times. The genes are TRBV27 and TRBJ2-2, with D uncertain. Germline V lookup: CDR1 MNHEY, CDR2 SMNVEV (reference sequence). With 0 bases removed from V and 4 bases from J, the gap between germline ends came to 9 bases. This CDR3 is 15 amino acids long. For the CDR3, the DNA is TGTGCCAGCAGTTTATCGGGAACAGCCACCGGGGAGCTGTTTTTT. Residues: CASSLSGTATGELFF.

This clonotype was seen just once. A read error may explain this, as a much larger clone is one base away. The chain couples TRBV15 to TRBJ1-1, with 8 bases aligning to TRBD1. The CDR3 length is 15 residues. The V gene's germline CDR1 is LNHNV and CDR2 YYDKDF (reference sequence). CDR3 DNA sequence: TGTGCCACCAGCGGCCGGGACAGGAGAAACACTGAAGCTTTATTT. Amino acid sequence: CATSGRDRRNTEALF.

The chain couples TRBV12-3 or TRBV12-4 to TRBJ2-7, with D maybe TRBD2 (5 bases). Trimming pared 4 bases from V and 2 bases from J, leaving 12 bases between. The CDR3 is made up of 14 amino acids. The CDR3 DNA reads as TGTGCCAGCAGTTCCCCACAGCGGACCTACGAGCAGTACTTC. It translates to CASSSPQRTYEQYF.

The V and J genes are TRBV15 and TRBJ2-1, with 16 bases fitting TRBD2. V lost 0 bases to trimming and J lost 7 bases; unmatched junction nucleotides: 9. Germline lookup yields CDR1 LNHNV and CDR2 YYDKDF (reference sequence). This CDR3 contains 19 residues. CDR3 nucleotides: TGTGCCACCAGCAGAGATCGTTTTGGGACTAGCGGGGGGGTAAATGAGCAGTTCTTC. This sequence encodes CATSRDRFGTSGGVNEQFF.

The chain combines TRBV5-1 with TRBJ2-7; the D is unclear. The CDR3 length is 12 residues. Germline assignment: CDR1 SGHRS and CDR2 YFSETQ. V shed 5 bases and J shed 2 bases, with 8 bases lying between them. The CDR3 sequence is CASSGQPYEQYF. In nucleotides, the CDR3 is TGCGCCAGCAGTGGGCAGCCCTACGAGCAGTACTTC.

The V call is TRBV6-2 or TRBV6-3, the J call TRBJ2-7; D uncertain. Trimming stripped 0 bases from V and 3 bases from J, with 6 bases between. Germline V gene sequence: CDR1 MNHEY, CDR2 SVGEGT. This CDR3 is 13 amino acids long. Here the CDR3 reads CASSYSGHYEQYF. CDR3 DNA: TGTGCCAGCAGTTACTCCGGCCACTACGAGCAGTACTTC.